The T cell receptor (beta chain) described here comes from a study of chemoradiotherapy in HPV16-positive cancers. General study results and limits: Candidate HPV-specific clones and E7-related TCR motifs grew in tumor during treatment. HPV-responsive T-cell expansion during chemoradiotherapy was linked to improved recurrence-free survival in HPV16-positive patients. The functional HPV-specific definition rests on just a couple of HPV16-positive patients.

To note about this clone: The antigen remains undetermined.

Method: immunoSEQ multiplex PCR; TCRdb's copy keeps in-frame clones and lacks some. This table holds about 66,000 clones, about nine tenths found once. This TCR derives from a human donor with HPV-associated anogenital cancer. This sample comprised blood, obtained from a patient who underwent chemoradiotherapy.

The CDR3 loop reads CASSLTGGGGGGYTF. The CDR3 nucleotides are TGTGCCAGCAGTCTTACCGGCGGCGGGGGGGGTGGCTACACCTTC. This chain links TRBV6-5 with TRBJ1-2; a possible D gene is TRBD1 (5 bases). The germline V gene has CDR1 MNHEY and CDR2 SVGAGI. Trimming shortened V by 5 bases and J by 7 bases, and 20 bases separated the two germline ends. The CDR3 covers 15 residues.